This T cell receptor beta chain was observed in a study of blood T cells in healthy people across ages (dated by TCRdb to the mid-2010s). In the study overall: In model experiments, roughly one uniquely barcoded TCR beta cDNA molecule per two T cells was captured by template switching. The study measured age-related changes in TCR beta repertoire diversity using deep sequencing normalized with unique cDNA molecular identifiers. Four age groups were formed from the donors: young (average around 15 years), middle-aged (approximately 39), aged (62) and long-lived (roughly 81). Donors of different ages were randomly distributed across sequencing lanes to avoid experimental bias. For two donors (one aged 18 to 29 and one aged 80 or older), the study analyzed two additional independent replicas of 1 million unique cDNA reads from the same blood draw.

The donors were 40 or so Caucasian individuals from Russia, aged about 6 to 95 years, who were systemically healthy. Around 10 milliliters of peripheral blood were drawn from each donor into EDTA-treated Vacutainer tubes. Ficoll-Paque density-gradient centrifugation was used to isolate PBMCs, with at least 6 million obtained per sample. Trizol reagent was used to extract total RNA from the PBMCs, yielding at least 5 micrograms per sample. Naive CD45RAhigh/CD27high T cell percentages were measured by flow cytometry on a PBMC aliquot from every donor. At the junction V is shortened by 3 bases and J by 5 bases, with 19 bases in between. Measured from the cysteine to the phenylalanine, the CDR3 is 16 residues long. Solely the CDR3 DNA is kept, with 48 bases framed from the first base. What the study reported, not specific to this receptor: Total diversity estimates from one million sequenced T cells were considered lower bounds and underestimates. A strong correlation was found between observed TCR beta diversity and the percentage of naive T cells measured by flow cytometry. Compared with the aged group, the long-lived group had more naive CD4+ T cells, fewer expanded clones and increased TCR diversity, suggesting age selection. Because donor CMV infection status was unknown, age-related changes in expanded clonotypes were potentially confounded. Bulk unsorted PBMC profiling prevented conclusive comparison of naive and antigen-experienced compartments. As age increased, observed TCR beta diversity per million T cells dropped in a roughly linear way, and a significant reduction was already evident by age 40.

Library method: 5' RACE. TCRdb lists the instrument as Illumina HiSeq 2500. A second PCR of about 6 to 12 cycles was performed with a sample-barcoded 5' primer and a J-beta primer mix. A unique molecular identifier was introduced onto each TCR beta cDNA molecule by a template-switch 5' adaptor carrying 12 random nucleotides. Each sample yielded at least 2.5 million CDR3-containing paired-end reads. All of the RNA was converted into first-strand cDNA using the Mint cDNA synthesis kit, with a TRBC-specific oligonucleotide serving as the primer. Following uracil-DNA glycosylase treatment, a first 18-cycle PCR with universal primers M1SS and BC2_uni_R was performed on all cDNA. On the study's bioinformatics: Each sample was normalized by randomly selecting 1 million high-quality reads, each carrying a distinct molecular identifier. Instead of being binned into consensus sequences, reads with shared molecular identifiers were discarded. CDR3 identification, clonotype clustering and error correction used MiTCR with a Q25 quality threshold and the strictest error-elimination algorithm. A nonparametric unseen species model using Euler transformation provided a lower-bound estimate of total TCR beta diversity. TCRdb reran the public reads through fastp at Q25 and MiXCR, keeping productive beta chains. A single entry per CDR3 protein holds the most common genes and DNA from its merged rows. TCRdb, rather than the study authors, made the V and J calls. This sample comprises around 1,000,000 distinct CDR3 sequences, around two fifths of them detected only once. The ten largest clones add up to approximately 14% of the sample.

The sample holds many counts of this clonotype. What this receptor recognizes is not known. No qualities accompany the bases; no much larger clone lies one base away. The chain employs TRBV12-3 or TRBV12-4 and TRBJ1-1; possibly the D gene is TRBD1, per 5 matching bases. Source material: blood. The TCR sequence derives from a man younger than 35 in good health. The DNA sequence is TGTGCCAGCAGTTTCAGAGGGGCGATAAAGAAGACTGAAGCTTTCTTT. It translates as CASSFRGAIKKTEAFF.